This section outlines one TCR beta chain sequence together with its context. The data were obtained in a study of shared clonotypes between healthy human individuals. Data came from immunoSEQ multiplex PCR; TCRdb stores just in-frame clones and leaves some out. Here the sample spans some 2.4 million clones, 93% being singletons. Sequences were obtained from naive CD4+ T cells from PBMCs. This sample's subset: CD45RA+ positively selected. The receptor was derived from a man younger than 30 in good health. Some clones in this sample may be carry-over from other donors' samples.

This CDR3 is CSVESVRGSYGYTF. CDR3 coding DNA: TGCAGCGTTGAATCGGTTCGGGGTTCCTATGGCTACACCTTC. The gene calls are TRBV29-1 and TRBJ1-2; the D is unclear. In germline, CDR1 is SQVTM, CDR2 ANQGSEA. V was shortened by 2 bases and J by 4 bases, with 14 bases between the two germline ends. This CDR3 has 14 amino acids.